Presented here are 32 T cell receptor beta chains from one specimen sequenced in a study of Ad26.COV2.S vaccination and SARS-CoV-2 variants. Sequencing used immunoSEQ multiplex PCR; TCRdb keeps in-frame clones, though not all of them. The sample contains 350,000 to 450,000 clones, over 75% of which appear only once. The sample's treatment: around 19 received Ad26.COV2.S at low or high dose, single or two shots; roughly five received placebo; per-sample allocation not given. Sample collection was performed on day 63 after the first vaccine or placebo injection. The starting material was peripheral blood, obtained in a trial of Ad26.COV2.S vaccine versus placebo. The source of these receptors is a person aged 18-60 years who received the Ad26.COV2.S COVID-19 vaccine or a placebo.

This rearrangement joins TRBV5-4 to TRBJ2-7, with D perhaps TRBD1 (5 bases). The CDR3 is 13 amino acids. The germline V and J ends were trimmed by 4 bases and 0 bases, with 8 bases remaining between them. Germline CDR1 SGHNT, CDR2 YYREEE (reference sequence). CDR3: CASSNRSSYEQYF. The CDR3 bases are TGTGCCAGCAGCAACAGGAGCTCCTACGAGCAGTACTTC. Based on the CDR3 plus reference TRBV5-4 and TRBJ2-7, the full variable domain is ETGVTQSPTHLIKTRGQQVTLRCSSQSGHNTVSWYQQALGQGPQFIFQYYREEENGRGNFPPRFSGLQFPNYSSELNVNALELDDSALYLCASSNRSSYEQYFGPGTRLTVT.

The V gene is TRBV6-5, the J gene TRBJ1-3, with 7 bases matching TRBD1. The germline V gene encodes CDR1 MNHEY and CDR2 SVGAGI. CDR3 length: 14 residues. V lost 6 bases and J lost 0; bases outside the gene matches: 2. The CDR3 protein is CASRQGTSGNTIYF. CDR3 bases: TGTGCCAGCAGACAGGGGACCTCTGGAAACACCATATATTTT.

The chain uses TRBV9 and TRBJ1-3; a possible D gene is TRBD1 (6 bases). The germline V gene has CDR1 SGDLS and CDR2 YYNGEE. V was clipped by 3 bases and J by 3 bases, with 16 bases between them. The CDR3 totals 16 residues. The CDR3 protein is CASSAHQGQGGNTIYF. CDR3 DNA: TGTGCCAGCAGCGCCCATCAGGGGCAAGGTGGAAACACCATATATTTT.

The J gene is TRBJ2-1, the V gene TRBV6-6, with 14 bases fitting TRBD2. The V gene's germline CDR1 is MNHNY and CDR2 SVGAGI (reference sequence). The CDR3 totals 14 residues. Trimming took 10 bases from V and 7 from J; bases not matched to a gene: 6. CDR3 sequence: CATRGTSGRNEQFF. CDR3 DNA sequence: TGTGCCACCAGAGGGACTAGCGGGAGAAATGAGCAGTTCTTC.

The V call is TRBV10-2, the J call TRBJ2-7; tentative D call: TRBD1 (7 bases). This CDR3 region has 15 residues. V shed 7 bases and J shed 2 bases, with 18 bases lying between them. Germline V gives CDR1 WSHSY, CDR2 SAAADI. The CDR3: CASIRRGQYPYEQYF. In DNA form, the CDR3 reads TGCGCCAGCATTAGGCGGGGACAGTACCCCTACGAGCAGTACTTC.

The chain couples TRBV28 to TRBJ1-1; 7 bases line up with TRBD1. Germline V CDR1 and CDR2: MDHEN, SYDVKM. This CDR3 comprises 15 residues. V was clipped by 5 bases and J by 4 bases; unmatched bases: 10. CDR3 protein: CASSPRQGRGTEAFF. The CDR3 DNA reads TGTGCCAGCAGTCCAAGACAGGGTAGGGGCACTGAAGCTTTCTTT.

V usage is TRBV30 and J usage is TRBJ1-3; D gene unclear. The CDR3 totals 13 residues. Germline CDR1 and CDR2: GTSNPN and SVGIG (reference sequence). Trimming stripped 0 bases from V and 9 bases from J, with 12 bases between. CDR3 DNA sequence: TGTGCCTGGAGTGTCCTCGGACTAGGCACCATATATTTT. This sequence encodes CAWSVLGLGTIYF. Full variable domain (missing parts from reference TRBV30 and TRBJ1-3): SQTIHQWPATLVQPVGSPLSLECTVEGTSNPNLYWYRQAAGRGLQLLFYSVGIGQISSEVPQNLSASRPQDRQFILSSKKLLLSDSGFYLCAWSVLGLGTIYFGEGSWLTVV.

CDR3 residues: CAISEPGAITDTQYF. CDR3 nucleotide sequence: TGTGCCATCAGTGAGCCAGGCGCAATCACAGATACGCAGTATTTT. The chain employs TRBV10-3 and TRBJ2-3; D uncertain. Trimming cost V 2 bases and J 2 bases, with 11 bases left between them. Per the germline V gene, CDR1 is ENHRY and CDR2 is SYGVKD. This CDR3 contains 15 residues.

The chain combines TRBV5-1 with TRBJ1-2; TRBD1 agrees at 10 bases. The V gene's germline CDR1 is SGHRS and CDR2 YFSETQ. This CDR3 spans 15 amino acids. J was trimmed by 7 bases and V by 4 bases; bases with no gene match: 10. CDR3: CASSLRQGAGGGYTF. The DNA for the CDR3 is TGCGCCAGCAGCCTACGACAGGGGGCGGGAGGTGGCTACACCTTC.

The V gene is TRBV15, the J gene TRBJ1-4; D gene ambiguous. This CDR3 has 13 residues. Germline lookup yields CDR1 LNHNV and CDR2 YYDKDF (reference sequence). Trimming pared 3 bases from V and 7 bases from J, leaving 9 bases between. The CDR3 region has the DNA TGTGCCACCAGCAGCCAAGAAGGTGAAAAACTGTTTTTT. It specifies CATSSQEGEKLFF.

This chain joins TRBV18 and TRBJ2-7; a possible D gene is TRBD1 (6 bases). In germline, CDR1 is KGHSH, CDR2 LQKENI. The CDR3 sequence is 14 residues long. V was clipped by 2 bases and J by 3 bases, with 11 bases between them. In DNA, the CDR3 is TGTGCCAGCTCACCAGGTGTCAGGGGCTACGAGCAGTACTTC. Encoded protein: CASSPGVRGYEQYF.

V is TRBV5-1 and J is TRBJ1-4; unclear D gene. Germline V gene lookup returns CDR1 SGHRS and CDR2 YFSETQ. The CDR3 contains 12 residues. Trimming removed 2 bases at V and 8 bases at J, with 7 bases between. CDR3 DNA: TGCGCCAGCAGCTTAGGAGGGGAAAAACTGTTTTTT. This encodes CASSLGGEKLFF.

The V and J genes are TRBV20-1 and TRBJ2-3; 7 nucleotides agree with TRBD2. CDR1 is DFQATT and CDR2 is SNEGSKA in the germline V gene (reference sequence). Trimming took 3 bases from V and 2 from J; bases not matched to a gene: 11. This CDR3 contains 16 residues. Here the CDR3 DNA reads TGCAGTGCTAGTGGTCTGGCTAGCGGACTCACAGATACGCAGTATTTT. This sequence encodes CSASGLASGLTDTQYF.

This clone showed up just once. The chain links TRBV4-1 to TRBJ2-3; 9 bases are a match to TRBD2. CDR1 and CDR2 (germline): MGHRA, YSYEKL. This CDR3 has 16 residues. Germline trimming cut 1 base from V and 3 bases from J; bases unmatched to any gene: 5. CDR3 protein: CASSQVLAGVTDTQYF. DNA of the CDR3: TGCGCCAGCAGCCAAGTATTAGCGGGAGTTACAGATACGCAGTATTTT.

The chain combines TRBV10-2 with TRBJ1-1, with a tentative D call TRBD1 (5 bases). Deletions cut 7 bases from V and 1 base from J, with 7 bases between. The CDR3 has 12 amino acids. Germline V gene lookup returns CDR1 WSHSY and CDR2 SAAADI. The CDR3 sequence: CASMQGNTEAFF. The CDR3 nucleotides read TGCGCCAGCATGCAGGGGAACACTGAAGCTTTCTTT.

The V and J genes are TRBV4-2 and TRBJ2-5; 8 nucleotides align to TRBD2. The length of the CDR3 is 21 residues. Germline assignment: CDR1 LGHNA and CDR2 YNFKEQ. The J segment lost 5 bases and the V segment lost 0 bases, leaving 23 bases of the junction unmatched. The CDR3: CASSQEVSGFRREAVRETQYF. The CDR3, as DNA: TGTGCCAGCAGCCAAGAGGTTAGTGGTTTTAGGCGGGAGGCCGTGCGTGAGACCCAGTACTTC.

The chain combines TRBV9 with TRBJ2-7, with D unresolved. Germline V gene lookup returns CDR1 SGDLS and CDR2 YYNGEE. Trimming stripped 0 bases from V and 0 bases from J, with 10 bases between. This CDR3 comprises 15 residues. CDR3 DNA sequence: TGTGCCAGCAGCGTAGTTCGGCGGAACTCCTACGAGCAGTACTTC. This encodes CASSVVRRNSYEQYF.

The rearrangement joins TRBV25-1 to TRBJ2-1; TRBD1 matches at 9 bases. CDR1 is MGHDK, CDR2 SYGVNS, per germline. The J segment lost 5 bases and the V segment lost 4 bases, leaving 6 bases of the junction unmatched. The CDR3 spans 15 residues. The DNA for the CDR3 is TGTGCCAGCAGTGGCTTCGACAGGGGGAACAATGAGCAGTTCTTC. Translated: CASSGFDRGNNEQFF.

This clone was counted between two and nine times. The CDR3 sequence: CASSSPWTDLSNQPQHF. CDR3 in DNA: TGTGCCAGCAGTTCCCCCTGGACAGACCTTAGCAATCAGCCCCAGCATTTT. V usage is TRBV28 and J usage is TRBJ1-5; the D gene is possibly TRBD1 (6 bases). V was pared by 4 bases and J by 0 bases, with 16 bases between. Germline loops: CDR1 MDHEN, CDR2 SYDVKM. CDR3 length: 17 amino acids.

This clone has only a few counts. The rearrangement uses TRBV6-5 and TRBJ2-7; D unresolved. Germline assignment: CDR1 MNHEY and CDR2 SVGAGI. The CDR3 has 13 amino acids. The V end was cut by 4 bases, the J end by 4 bases, with 11 bases between. DNA for the CDR3: TGTGCCAGCAGTTCCCTTAGGATGTACGAGCAGTACTTC. As protein: CASSSLRMYEQYF.

This chain links TRBV2 with TRBJ2-2; weak D call: TRBD1 (5 bases). CDR1 SNHLY and CDR2 FYNNEI come from the germline V gene. Trimming cost V 7 bases and J 2 bases, with 11 bases left between them. This CDR3 has 14 residues. The CDR3 coding sequence is TGTGCCAGCACCCTGGGGCCCAACACCGGGGAGCTGTTTTTT. Amino acid sequence: CASTLGPNTGELFF.

The V gene is TRBV7-3, the J gene TRBJ2-5; D is unresolved. Germline values: CDR1 SGHTA, CDR2 FQGTGA. Trimming took 1 base from V and 2 from J, leaving 11 bases between them. The CDR3 has 15 residues. The CDR3 nucleotides are TGTGCCAGCAGCTTAAATACAGCTCCTCAAGAGACCCAGTACTTC. Its translation is CASSLNTAPQETQYF.

This clone was detected only a few times. DNA of the CDR3: TGTGCCAGCAGCTTGCAGGGACTAGCGGGAGGGCCGCGGGAGCAGTACTTC. It translates to CASSLQGLAGGPREQYF. The chain employs TRBV5-6 and TRBJ2-7; TRBD2 agrees at 16 bases. The CDR3 consists of 17 residues. Germline CDR1 and CDR2: SGHDT and YYEEEE. The trim removed 1 base at V and 7 bases at J, leaving 8 bases unmatched.

In DNA form, the CDR3 reads TGTGCCTGGAGTGTAGGGACCGAAGGGTCCCTCCACTTT. It is translated as CAWSVGTEGSLHF. The rearrangement links TRBV30 to TRBJ1-6, with a tentative D call TRBD1 (5 bases). V was cut by 0 bases and J by 14 bases, with 14 bases left in between. The CDR3 has 13 amino acids. Per the germline V gene, CDR1 is GTSNPN and CDR2 is SVGIG (reference sequence).

V gene TRBV7-2 combines with J gene TRBJ2-7; D is perhaps TRBD2 (5 bases). The CDR3 runs to 13 residues. V lost 3 bases, J lost 2 bases, and 8 bases lay in between. The germline V gene has CDR1 SGHTA and CDR2 FQGNSA. CDR3 sequence (DNA): TGTGCCAGCAGCTTGGAGCGGACCTACGAGCAGTACTTC. Translated: CASSLERTYEQYF. Variable domain in full (rest from reference TRBV7-2 and TRBJ2-7): GAGVSQSPSNKVTEKGKDVELRCDPISGHTALYWYRQSLGQGLEFLIYFQGNSAPDKSGLPSDRFSAERTGGSVSTLTIQRTQQEDSAVYLCASSLERTYEQYFGPGTRLTVT.

CDR3 amino acids: CASSSTWSGSTYEQYF. As DNA, the CDR3 is TGTGCCAGCAGCTCCACTTGGAGCGGGAGTACCTACGAGCAGTACTTC. The J gene is TRBJ2-7, the V gene TRBV11-1; TRBD2 matches at 8 bases. The CDR3 contains 16 residues. In germline, CDR1 is SGHAT, CDR2 FQDESV (reference sequence). V shed 4 bases and J 2 bases; nucleotides not matched to a gene: 10.

This chain uses TRBV5-1 with TRBJ2-3; D not certain. Germline values: CDR1 SGHRS, CDR2 YFSETQ. Between the trimmed V and J ends, which lost 8 bases and 5 bases, there was a span of 12 bases. The CDR3 totals 12 residues. This chain's CDR3 is CASTNQGDTQYF. The CDR3 DNA reads TGCGCCAGTACAAATCAAGGAGATACGCAGTATTTT.

The CDR3 reads CASSFAGATDTQYF. DNA of the CDR3: TGTGCCAGCAGTTTTGCGGGGGCGACAGATACGCAGTATTTT. V is TRBV6-2 or TRBV6-3 and J is TRBJ2-3, with a tentative D call TRBD2 (7 bases). The germline V gene encodes CDR1 MNHEY and CDR2 SVGEGT. V lost 4 bases and J 3 bases, leaving 11 bases between the germline ends. This CDR3 spans 14 amino acids.

The chain combines TRBV19 with TRBJ1-2; D perhaps matches TRBD1 (5 bases). This CDR3 region has 16 residues. Germline CDR1 and CDR2: LNHDA and SQIVND (reference sequence). V was clipped by 3 bases and J by 0 bases, with 14 bases between them. CDR3 DNA: TGTGCCAGTAGTATGGGACGAAAGGCCGCTAACTATGGCTACACCTTC. Translating it yields CASSMGRKAANYGYTF.

The chain couples TRBV4-1 to TRBJ1-1; D is uncertain. Germline values: CDR1 MGHRA, CDR2 YSYEKL. The CDR3 loop spans 13 amino acids. Trimming pared 0 bases from V and 3 bases from J, leaving 5 bases between. For the CDR3, the DNA is TGCGCCAGCAGCCAAGAGAGGGACACTGAAGCTTTCTTT. Translation gives CASSQERDTEAFF.

The V call is TRBV6-2 or TRBV6-3, the J call TRBJ1-2; possibly TRBD1 for D (6 bases). Trimming pared 5 bases from V and 4 bases from J, leaving 14 bases between. CDR1 and CDR2 from the germline V gene are MNHEY and SVGEGT. The CDR3 extends over 14 amino acids. The CDR3 bases are TGTGCCAGCAGTCGAAGAGGGGGAAGCTATGGCTACACCTTC. Protein sequence: CASSRRGGSYGYTF.

The rearrangement joins TRBV7-9 to TRBJ2-5; maybe TRBD1 (7 bases). The V end lost 3 bases, the J end lost 11 bases, and 19 bases lay between the germline ends. This CDR3 has 14 amino acids. Germline CDR1 SEHNR, CDR2 FQNEAQ (reference sequence). The CDR3 reads CASSFHRGQEGQYF. The CDR3 nucleotides read TGTGCCAGCAGCTTTCACAGGGGCCAGGAGGGGCAGTACTTC.